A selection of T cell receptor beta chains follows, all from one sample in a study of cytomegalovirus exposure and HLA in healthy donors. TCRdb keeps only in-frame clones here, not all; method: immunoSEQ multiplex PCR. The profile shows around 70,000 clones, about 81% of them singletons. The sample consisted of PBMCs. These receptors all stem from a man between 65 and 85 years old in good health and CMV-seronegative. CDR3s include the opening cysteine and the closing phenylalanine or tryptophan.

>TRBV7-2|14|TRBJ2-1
CASSLAQGHNEQFF
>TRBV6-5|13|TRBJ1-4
CASSHTLNEKLFF
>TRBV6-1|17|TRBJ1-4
CASSGWDRGLTNEKLFF
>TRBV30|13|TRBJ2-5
CAWSGGGGETQYF
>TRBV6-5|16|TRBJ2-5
CASSYGTSGGAGEQYF
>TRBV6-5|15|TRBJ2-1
CASSYWGQGAYEQFF
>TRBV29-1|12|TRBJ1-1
CSVARVNTEAFF
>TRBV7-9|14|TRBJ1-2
CASSLGRDDNGYTF
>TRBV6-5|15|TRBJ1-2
CASSSWGRPNYGYTF
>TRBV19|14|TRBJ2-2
CASTRTGRGGELFF
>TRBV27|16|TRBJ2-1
CASSLWASGRYNEQFF
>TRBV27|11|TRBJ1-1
CASRGGGGAFF
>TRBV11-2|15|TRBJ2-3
CASSLGTSGTDTQYF
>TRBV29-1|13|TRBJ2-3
CSVGEASTDTQYF